A single T cell receptor beta chain is shown here with its context. Its specificity is not known. This sample was taken from a study of a mutant IDH1 vaccine in newly diagnosed glioma. About the study: Radiotherapy alone preceded vaccination by 4-6 weeks; alternatively, vaccination started with temozolomide cycles. Earlier care involved radiotherapy, temozolomide, or both, and the majority received both.

The time point here: week 23, last vaccination. A 20-mer mutant IDH1 peptide at 300 ug was injected subcutaneously with topical imiquimod. Measured with immunoSEQ multiplex PCR; TCRdb has only the in-frame clones, and not every one. The data show about 65,000 clones, with around 84% seen just once and 3.5% to 4.5% held by the top ten. This receptor was identified in a man aged 25 to 45 with glioma. Specimen: PBMCs, collected from a glioma patient whose treatment included an IDH1 peptide vaccine.

CDR3 coding DNA: TGTGCCAGCAGCCCGGGCGGGGGGCCGGTCAATGAGCAGTTCTTC. Protein sequence: CASSPGGGPVNEQFF. This chain joins TRBV7-6 and TRBJ2-1; 8 bases are shared with TRBD2. CDR3 length: 15 residues. The V segment lost 5 bases and the J segment 6 bases; nucleotides outside the gene matches: 9. From germline, CDR1 is SGHVS and CDR2 FNYEAQ.